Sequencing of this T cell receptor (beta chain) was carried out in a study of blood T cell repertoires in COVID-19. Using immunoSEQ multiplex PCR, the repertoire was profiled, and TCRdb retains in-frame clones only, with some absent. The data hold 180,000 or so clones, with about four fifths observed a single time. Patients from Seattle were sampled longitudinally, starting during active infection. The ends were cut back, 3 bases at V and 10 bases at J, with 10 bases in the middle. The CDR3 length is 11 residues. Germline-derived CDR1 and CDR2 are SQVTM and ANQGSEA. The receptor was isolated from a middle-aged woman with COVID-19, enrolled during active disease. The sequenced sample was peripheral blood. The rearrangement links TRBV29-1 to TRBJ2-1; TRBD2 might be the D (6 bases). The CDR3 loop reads CSVDQSGEQFF. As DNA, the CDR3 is TGCAGCGTTGATCAGAGCGGGGAGCAGTTCTTC.